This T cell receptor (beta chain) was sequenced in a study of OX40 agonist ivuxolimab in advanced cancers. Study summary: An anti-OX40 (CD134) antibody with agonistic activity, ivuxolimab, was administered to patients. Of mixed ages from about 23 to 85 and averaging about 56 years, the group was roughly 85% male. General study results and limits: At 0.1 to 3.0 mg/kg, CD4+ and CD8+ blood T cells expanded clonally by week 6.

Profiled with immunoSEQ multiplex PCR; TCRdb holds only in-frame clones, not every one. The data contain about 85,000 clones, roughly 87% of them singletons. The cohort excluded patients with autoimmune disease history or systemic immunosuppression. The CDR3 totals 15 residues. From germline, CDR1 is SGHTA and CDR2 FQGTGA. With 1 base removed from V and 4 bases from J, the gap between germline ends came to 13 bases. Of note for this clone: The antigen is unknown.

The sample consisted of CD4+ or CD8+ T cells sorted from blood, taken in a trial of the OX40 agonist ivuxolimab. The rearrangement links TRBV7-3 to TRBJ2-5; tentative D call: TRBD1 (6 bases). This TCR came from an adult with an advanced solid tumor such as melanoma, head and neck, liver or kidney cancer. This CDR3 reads CASSLSPQGRETQYF. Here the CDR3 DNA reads TGTGCCAGCAGCTTAAGCCCACAGGGCCGAGAGACCCAGTACTTC. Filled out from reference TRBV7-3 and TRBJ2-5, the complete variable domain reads GAGVSQTPSNKVTEKGKYVELRCDPISGHTALYWYRQSLGQGPEFLIYFQGTGAADDSGLPNDRFFAVRPEGSVSTLKIQRTERGDSAVYLCASSLSPQGRETQYFGPGTRLLVL.